This T cell receptor beta chain is drawn from a study of blood T cell repertoires in COVID-19. The protocol was immunoSEQ multiplex PCR, while the TCRdb copy is restricted to in-frame clones and leaves out a portion. The sample contains around 130,000 clones, roughly 79% of which appear only once. This clone was observed a handful of times. With V trimmed by 3 bases and J by 6 bases, 3 bases remained unmatched. Germline assignment: CDR1 SEHNR and CDR2 FQNEAQ (reference sequence). The CDR3 totals 13 residues. V usage is TRBV7-9 and J usage is TRBJ2-3; 7 nucleotides match TRBD2. The sequence derives from a human donor in a cohort sampled during active COVID-19. The specimen was peripheral blood. CDR3 in amino acids: CASSFLAVDTQYF. The CDR3 DNA is TGTGCCAGCAGCTTCCTAGCGGTGGATACGCAGTATTTT.